The 21 T cell receptor beta chains given below trace back to one sample, sequenced in a study of regulatory dendritic cells for organ transplantation. Sorted subsets were CFSE-labeled and cultured roughly five days with allogeneic dendritic cells. These receptors' targets are unknown. The assay was immunoSEQ multiplex PCR, and TCRdb's table has in-frame clones only and misses some. The repertoire has 15,000 to 20,000 clones, approximately 80% of them found once; the top ten carry approximately 3.3%. Sequencing used memory CD4+ T cells from blood cultured with regulatory dendritic cells. The sample's subset: CD45RO+ memory T cells. Receptors originate from a human donor in good health.

This clone was found once. The gene calls are TRBV18 and TRBJ2-7; TRBD1 agrees at 7 bases. The CDR3 has 14 amino acids. CDR1 and CDR2 (germline): KGHSH, LQKENI. Germline trimming cut 6 bases from V and 7 bases from J; bases unmatched to any gene: 12. The CDR3 loop reads CASSRQRQGQEQYF. The CDR3 coding sequence is TGTGCCAGCTCTCGGCAGCGACAGGGTCAAGAGCAGTACTTC.

Concerning this clone: This sample also contains other DNA sequences that code for the same CDR3. The rearrangement joins TRBV2 to TRBJ2-7; 10 positions match TRBD1. The CDR3 length is 13 residues. J was trimmed by 4 bases and V by 6 bases; bases with no gene match: 3. CDR1 and CDR2 (germline): SNHLY, FYNNEI. The CDR3 coding sequence is TGTGCCAGCAGGACAGGGGGCTTATACGAGCAGTACTTC. Its protein is CASRTGGLYEQYF.

The chain uses TRBV2 and TRBJ1-1; a weak D match, TRBD1 (5 bases). Between the trimmed V and J ends, which lost 4 bases and 1 base, there was a span of 7 bases. The CDR3 runs to 13 residues. The germline V gene encodes CDR1 SNHLY and CDR2 FYNNEI. The CDR3 DNA is TGTGCCAGCAGTGGACAGACGAACACTGAAGCTTTCTTT. Amino acid sequence: CASSGQTNTEAFF.

The chain recombines TRBV29-1 with TRBJ2-7; 7 bases are a match to TRBD2. V shed 4 bases, J shed 2 bases, and the junction held 5 bases outside the gene matches. Germline V gene lookup returns CDR1 SQVTM and CDR2 ANQGSEA. The CDR3 runs to 13 residues. The CDR3 protein is CSVVGGSPYEQYF. The CDR3 bases are TGCAGCGTTGTAGGCGGGAGCCCCTACGAGCAGTACTTC.

CDR3 in amino acids: CASKRADYEQYF. The CDR3 nucleotides are TGTGCCAGCAAGCGGGCGGACTACGAGCAGTACTTC. The chain has TRBV2 and TRBJ2-7; TRBD2 might be the D (6 bases). Trimming cost V 7 bases and J 3 bases, with 10 bases left between them. CDR3 length equals 12 residues. Germline V CDR1 and CDR2: SNHLY, FYNNEI. Full variable domain (remainder filled in from reference TRBV2 and TRBJ2-7): EPEVTQTPSHQVTQMGQEVILRCVPISNHLYFYWYRQILGQKVEFLVSFYNNEISEKSEIFDDQFSVERPDGSNFTLKIRSTKLEDSAMYFCASKRADYEQYFGPGTRLTVT.

This clone was observed a single time. This sequence joins TRBV7-2 and TRBJ1-5; D call uncertain. Germline lookup yields CDR1 SGHTA and CDR2 FQGNSA. The CDR3 contains 15 residues. Trimming pared 7 bases from V and 0 bases from J, leaving 13 bases between. The CDR3 region is CASTPWPDSNQPQHF. CDR3 nucleotides: TGTGCCAGCACCCCCTGGCCAGATAGCAATCAGCCCCAGCATTTT.

The chain uses TRBV6-5 and TRBJ1-3; maybe TRBD1 (6 bases). With 6 bases removed from V and 8 bases from J, the gap between germline ends came to 14 bases. Per the germline V gene, CDR1 is MNHEY and CDR2 is SVGAGI. There are 13 residues in the CDR3. The CDR3 region has the DNA TGTGCCAGCAGCCGCTTCAGGGGAGACACCATATATTTT. Translated, it gives CASSRFRGDTIYF.

The genes are TRBV2 and TRBJ2-7; unclear D gene. The germline V gene has CDR1 SNHLY and CDR2 FYNNEI. The CDR3 runs to 12 residues. V dropped 4 bases and J dropped 3 bases, with 7 bases sitting between them. CDR3 sequence: CASSGTSYEQYF. DNA of the CDR3: TGTGCCAGCAGTGGAACAAGCTACGAGCAGTACTTC.

The chain recombines TRBV11-2 with TRBJ2-1, with D possibly matching TRBD2 (6 bases). This CDR3 spans 13 amino acids. The germline V gene has CDR1 SGHAT and CDR2 FQNNGV. V was clipped by 5 bases and J by 7 bases, with 12 bases between them. CDR3 bases: TGTGCCAGCAGCCCGACGGGGGTAAATGAGCAGTTCTTC. The encoded protein is CASSPTGVNEQFF.

The chain joins TRBV2 to TRBJ2-3; the D is unclear. Germline V gene lookup returns CDR1 SNHLY and CDR2 FYNNEI. V was clipped by 2 bases and J by 1 base, with 4 bases between them. The CDR3 covers 13 residues. CDR3 residues: CASSERGTDTQYF. The DNA of the CDR3 is TGTGCCAGCAGTGAAAGGGGCACAGATACGCAGTATTTT.

The V gene is TRBV6-6, the J gene TRBJ1-1; D unclear. The germline gives CDR1 MNHNY, CDR2 SVGAGI (reference sequence). There are 16 residues in the CDR3. V was shortened by 7 bases and J by 3 bases, with 21 bases between the two germline ends. The CDR3: CASKAGRGNRDTEAFF. The CDR3 DNA is TGTGCCAGCAAAGCTGGGAGAGGGAATAGAGACACTGAAGCTTTCTTT.

The chain recombines TRBV11-2 with TRBJ2-1; TRBD1 might be the D (5 bases). Germline CDR1 reads SGHAT; CDR2 reads FQNNGV. The length of the CDR3 is 14 residues. V was cut by 0 bases and J by 6 bases, with 9 bases left in between. The CDR3 spells CASSLERQSNEQFF. The DNA for the CDR3 is TGTGCCAGCAGCTTAGAGCGACAGTCCAATGAGCAGTTCTTC.

Worth noting for this clone: The junction does not match germline at one end; this may be a read error. The chain combines TRBV7-7 with TRBJ2-1, with D perhaps TRBD1 (6 bases). The CDR3 is 14 amino acids. The germline gives CDR1 SSHAT, CDR2 FNYEAQ (reference sequence). The CDR3 region has the DNA TGTGCTAGCAGCTTATCCGGACAGAGCAATGAGCAGTTCTTC. Its translation is CASSLSGQSNEQFF.

Written as DNA, the CDR3 is TGTGCCAGCAGGTTACAGGGCTCTGAAGCTTTCTTT. Protein sequence: CASRLQGSEAFF. This chain connects TRBV2 to TRBJ1-1; possible D gene TRBD1, 6 bases. This CDR3 has 12 residues. Trimming stripped 6 bases from V and 6 bases from J, with 11 bases between. Per the germline V gene, CDR1 is SNHLY and CDR2 is FYNNEI. Full variable domain (outside the CDR3, taken from reference TRBV2 and TRBJ1-1): EPEVTQTPSHQVTQMGQEVILRCVPISNHLYFYWYRQILGQKVEFLVSFYNNEISEKSEIFDDQFSVERPDGSNFTLKIRSTKLEDSAMYFCASRLQGSEAFFGQGTRLTVV.

The rearrangement joins TRBV7-8 to TRBJ2-3; D remains unclear. Per germline, CDR1 SGHVS and CDR2 FQNEAQ. Trimming pared 1 base from V and 4 bases from J, leaving 3 bases between. CDR3 length equals 12 residues. The CDR3 coding sequence is TGTGCCAGCAGCTTAGGCGCAGATACGCAGTATTTT. Its protein is CASSLGADTQYF.

This clone was detected once. The chain links TRBV5-5 to TRBJ1-1; D unresolved. The CDR3 loop spans 14 amino acids. The germline V gene has CDR1 SGHKS and CDR2 YYEKEE (reference sequence). V was pared by 1 base and J by 1 base, with 8 bases between. The CDR3 reads CASSLRVQNTEAFF. The CDR3 DNA follows: TGTGCCAGCAGCTTGCGAGTTCAGAACACTGAAGCTTTCTTT.

This clone showed up just once. The chain recombines TRBV7-8 with TRBJ1-5; possible D gene TRBD1, 5 bases. The germline CDR1 and CDR2 sequences are SGHVS and FQNEAQ. CDR3 size: 13 residues. V dropped 3 bases and J dropped 4 bases, with 7 bases sitting between them. This chain's CDR3 is CASSFDRNQPQHF. DNA for the CDR3: TGTGCCAGCAGCTTTGACAGAAATCAGCCCCAGCATTTT.

This clone was observed a single time. The V call is TRBV2, the J call TRBJ2-3; 8 bases line up with TRBD1. Germline-derived CDR1 and CDR2 are SNHLY and FYNNEI. The junction had 7 bases not matched to a gene; V was cut back by 6 bases and J by 5 bases. The CDR3 is 14 amino acids. The CDR3: CASRATGAGDTQYF. CDR3 nucleotides: TGTGCCAGCAGAGCGACAGGGGCTGGAGATACGCAGTATTTT.

The chain joins TRBV19 to TRBJ1-2; 9 nucleotides match TRBD1. The germline gives CDR1 LNHDA, CDR2 SQIVND (reference sequence). Losses at the gene ends were 2 bases for V and 3 bases for J; bases not matched to a gene: 10. The CDR3 consists of 17 residues. The DNA of the CDR3 is TGTGCCAGTAGTATATCAGCGGGGACAGGGAGAGACTATGGCTACACCTTC. Protein product: CASSISAGTGRDYGYTF.

The chain uses TRBV29-1 and TRBJ1-2; D not resolved. This CDR3 region has 11 residues. Per germline, CDR1 SQVTM and CDR2 ANQGSEA. The V end was cut by 6 bases, the J end by 6 bases, with 11 bases between. CDR3 sequence: CSVSAANGYTF. The DNA for the CDR3 is TGCAGCGTCTCGGCAGCAAATGGCTACACCTTC.

This clone was observed a handful of times. The rearrangement joins TRBV30 to TRBJ1-4; 7 nucleotides line up with TRBD1. Germline V gene sequence: CDR1 GTSNPN, CDR2 SVGIG (reference sequence). With 3 bases clipped from V and 7 bases from J, the junction kept 11 bases outside the gene matches. The CDR3 totals 15 residues. CDR3 nucleotide sequence: TGTGCCTGGAGAGGACGACAGGGTAACGGTGAAAAACTGTTTTTT. Translating it yields CAWRGRQGNGEKLFF.